This T cell receptor (beta chain) was sequenced in a study of CD8+CD57+ T cells in acquired aplastic anemia. Study as a whole: Sorted CD4+ and CD8+ cells yielded DNA averaging approximately 3.5 ug. Study-wide results and caveats: Fewer than 30 CD8+ CDR3 sequences were shared between patients and controls.

CDR3 and TCR beta VDJ profiling relied on genomic DNA as the template. Each CDR3 protein is one row after TCRdb ran MiXCR on the reads. The sample has 35,000 to 45,000 distinct CDR3 sequences, about 77% seen once. Concerning this clonotype: Antigen unknown.

The trim removed 11 bases at V and 1 base at J, leaving 10 bases unmatched. The CDR3 extends over 15 amino acids. CDR1 and CDR2 from the germline V gene are MGHDK and SYGVNS. The receptor's source is a human donor in good health, serving as a control. This sequence joins TRBV25-1 and TRBJ2-1; 8 bases are a match to TRBD1. The specimen was sorted CD4+, CD8+, or CD8+CD57+ T cells (not recorded which) from PBMCs. CDR3 sequence: CARFPGGASYNEQFF. DNA for the CDR3: TGTGCCCGTTTCCCAGGGGGCGCATCCTACAATGAGCAGTTCTTC.